This T cell receptor (beta chain) is from a study of cytomegalovirus exposure and HLA in healthy donors. A multiplex PCR was run with 60 Vbeta primers and 13 Jbeta primers. Sequenced by immunoSEQ multiplex PCR; TCRdb stores in-frame clones only, minus some. This sample has 150,000 or so clones, with over 75% found just once. The CDR3 totals 15 residues. V dropped 0 bases and J dropped 2; count of bases not matched to a gene: 5. Germline assignment: CDR1 SGHKS and CDR2 YYEKEE (reference sequence). Study-level points and caveats: HLA-A and HLA-B allele assignments for most subjects were reportedly predicted accurately using TCR beta sequences. Because they were indistinguishable, some V segments, including TRBV6-2 and TRBV6-3, were excluded. The CMV antigen specificity of three CMV-associated chains was confirmed through in vitro analysis.

For this clone: Its matching antigen is unknown.

The sequenced sample was PBMCs. This receptor was identified in a woman aged 45-65 years in good health and CMV-seropositive. The V gene is TRBV5-5, the J gene TRBJ2-7, with 7 bases matching TRBD1. As DNA, the CDR3 is TGTGCCAGCAGCTTGGCTGGGACAGCCGCCTACGAGCAGTACTTC. Its protein is CASSLAGTAAYEQYF.